This passage covers 23 T cell receptor beta chains from one sample sequenced in a study of early T cells in non-severe SARS-CoV-2 infection. TCRdb ran MiXCR on the 5' RACE reads and lists one entry per CDR3 protein. Here the sample spans 60,000 or so distinct CDR3 sequences, around 12% being singletons. The sample consisted of whole blood. The receptors shown here come from an adult who was a healthcare worker with PCR-confirmed SARS-CoV-2 infection or an uninfected control (not recorded which).

The table lists this clonotype with many counts. V is TRBV6-1 and J is TRBJ2-2; 8 nucleotides align to TRBD1. With V trimmed by 7 bases and J by 5 bases, 9 bases remained unmatched. In germline, CDR1 is MNHNS, CDR2 SASEGT. The CDR3 runs 15 residues. The CDR3 loop is CASTHQGAGTGELFF. The CDR3 DNA is TGTGCCAGCACCCACCAGGGGGCGGGGACCGGGGAGCTGTTTTTT.

This clonotype was counted ten times or more. CDR3 loop: CASSSRTEDYGYTF. DNA of the CDR3: TGTGCCAGCAGCTCCCGGACAGAAGACTATGGCTACACCTTC. This chain uses TRBV7-9 with TRBJ1-2; possibly TRBD1 for D (6 bases). The CDR3 extends over 14 amino acids. Looked up from germline, CDR1 is SEHNR and CDR2 is FQNEAQ (reference sequence). V lost 4 bases to trimming and J lost 3 bases, with 12 bases between them.

This clonotype was counted between two and nine times. The chain employs TRBV20-1 and TRBJ2-3; 8 bases agree with TRBD1. Germline CDR1 DFQATT, CDR2 SNEGSKA (reference sequence). V was pared by 0 bases and J by 4 bases, with 3 bases of the junction left unmatched. This CDR3 contains 14 residues. The DNA for the CDR3 is TGCAGTGCTAGAGATCAGGGGGCAGCAGATACGCAGTATTTT. This codes for CSARDQGAADTQYF.

The genes are TRBV4-1 and TRBJ1-2; D is unclear. Trimming pared 6 bases from V and 4 bases from J, leaving 18 bases between. CDR1 MGHRA and CDR2 YSYEKL come from the germline V gene. The CDR3 has 15 residues. CDR3 nucleotides: TGCGCCAGCAGTCCGACGGACGACCTTTTCTATGGCTACACCTTC. It specifies CASSPTDDLFYGYTF.

This clonotype was seen repeatedly, ten times or more. The CDR3 region is CATSQGANEKLFF. The CDR3 bases are TGTGCCACGTCACAGGGGGCTAATGAAAAACTGTTTTTT. The chain is built from TRBV14 and TRBJ1-4; 8 bases map to TRBD1. The J segment lost 3 bases and the V segment lost 10 bases, leaving 4 bases of the junction unmatched. The CDR3 is made up of 13 amino acids. Germline V gives CDR1 SGHDN, CDR2 FVKESK.

This clonotype was counted ten times or more. The chain uses TRBV4-3 and TRBJ2-5; TRBD2 might be the D (6 bases). CDR1 is LGHNA, CDR2 YSLEER, per germline. Trimming stripped 4 bases from V and 0 bases from J, with 12 bases between. CDR3 length equals 15 residues. In DNA form, the CDR3 reads TGCGCCAGCAGCCCAGGTGGGGGGTACCAAGAGACCCAGTACTTC. It translates to CASSPGGGYQETQYF.

This clonotype has ten or more counts. The CDR3, as DNA: TGCGCCAGCGGCGGCACAGATACGCAGTATTTT. It specifies CASGGTDTQYF. The J gene is TRBJ2-3, the V gene TRBV10-1; D is ambiguous. Trimming took 8 bases from V and 1 from J, leaving 4 bases between them. The CDR3 runs to 11 residues. The germline V gene has CDR1 WNHNN and CDR2 SYGVQD (reference sequence).

This clonotype appeared many times. V is TRBV12-3 or TRBV12-4 and J is TRBJ1-2, with TRBD1 matching over 8 bases. CDR3 length: 14 residues. The V and J ends lost 6 bases and 2 bases, in that order; junction bases with no gene match: 5. Written as DNA, the CDR3 is TGTGCCAGCAGACAGGGGGACGCGAACTATGGCTACACCTTC. Translated, it gives CASRQGDANYGYTF.

This clonotype was counted at least ten times. The chain joins TRBV7-9 to TRBJ2-2, with 8 bases that match TRBD1. The V gene end was trimmed by 5 bases and the J gene end by 6 bases; junction bases not matched to a gene: 2. This CDR3 region has 13 residues. Germline CDR1 SEHNR, CDR2 FQNEAQ (reference sequence). CDR3 DNA sequence: TGTGCCAGCAGCGGACAGGGTGCCGGGGAGCTGTTTTTT. It codes for CASSGQGAGELFF.

This clonotype occurred many times. A junction boundary mismatches the germline segment, possibly from a read error. The V and J genes are TRBV2 and TRBJ1-1, with TRBD1 identical over 8 bases. The CDR3 extends over 13 amino acids. The germline V gene has CDR1 SNHLY and CDR2 FYNNEI. The CDR3 sequence is CASSRRQGIKISF. The CDR3 DNA is TGTGCCAGCAGTAGGAGACAGGGGATAAAAATTTCCTTT.

This clonotype was observed many times. The chain joins TRBV5-1 to TRBJ2-1, with 8 nucleotides matching TRBD2. The junction had 15 bases not matched to a gene; V was cut back by 7 bases and J by 9 bases. Germline assignment: CDR1 SGHRS and CDR2 YFSETQ. The CDR3 loop spans 15 amino acids. The CDR3 loop is CASGGSGGRNAEQFF. CDR3 coding DNA: TGCGCCAGCGGGGGCAGCGGGGGTAGGAACGCTGAGCAGTTCTTC.

This clonotype appeared many times. The chain has TRBV3-1 and TRBJ1-5; D is perhaps TRBD1 (5 bases). The CDR3 length is 14 residues. V lost 0 bases to trimming and J lost 7 bases, with 10 bases between them. CDR1 is LGHDT and CDR2 is YNNKEL in the germline V gene (reference sequence). The CDR3 DNA reads TGTGCCAGCAGCCAAGATACCGGGGACCAGCCCCAGCATTTT. Protein sequence: CASSQDTGDQPQHF.

V is TRBV28 and J is TRBJ2-3; no definite D call. V shed 7 bases and J shed 1 base, with 15 bases lying between them. This CDR3 spans 15 amino acids. Per the germline V gene, CDR1 is MDHEN and CDR2 is SYDVKM. In DNA form, the CDR3 reads TGTGCCAGCACCTCTGGGGTCTATGGCACAGATACGCAGTATTTT. This encodes CASTSGVYGTDTQYF.

Many counts were recorded for this clonotype. The chain links TRBV12-3 or TRBV12-4 to TRBJ1-1; D is undetermined. The V end lost 6 bases, the J end lost 4 bases, and 12 bases lay between the germline ends. This CDR3 spans 13 amino acids. The CDR3 nucleotides are TGTGCCAGCAGCCCCGGCGCCCGCACTGAAGCTTTCTTT. Protein sequence: CASSPGARTEAFF.

This clonotype was observed a few times. The chain links TRBV2 to TRBJ2-3, with D possibly matching TRBD2 (5 bases). From germline, CDR1 is SNHLY and CDR2 FYNNEI. The CDR3 is 16 residues long. Trimming stripped 3 bases from V and 6 bases from J, with 19 bases between. The CDR3 here is CASSEGWSGLADTQYF. As DNA, the CDR3 is TGTGCCAGCAGTGAGGGCTGGTCCGGACTTGCGGATACGCAGTATTTT.

This clonotype occurred a few times. The V call is TRBV7-2, the J call TRBJ2-5; D call uncertain. Trimming stripped 1 base from V and 1 base from J, with 7 bases between. CDR3 length: 14 residues. Germline V gene data show CDR1 as SGHTA and CDR2 as FQGNSA. CDR3 region: CASSLEGSQETQYF. Here the CDR3 DNA reads TGTGCCAGCAGCTTAGAAGGGTCCCAAGAGACCCAGTACTTC. The whole variable domain, remainder taken from reference TRBV7-2 and TRBJ2-5, is GAGVSQSPSNKVTEKGKDVELRCDPISGHTALYWYRQSLGQGLEFLIYFQGNSAPDKSGLPSDRFSAERTGGSVSTLTIQRTQQEDSAVYLCASSLEGSQETQYFGPGTRLLVL.

In its sample, this clonotype was seen many times. The chain combines TRBV11-2 with TRBJ1-5; no reliable D call. The CDR3 contains 15 residues. V gave up 1 base and J gave up 0 bases, with 7 bases separating them. Germline lookup yields CDR1 SGHAT and CDR2 FQNNGV. The CDR3 DNA is TGTGCCAGCAGCTTAGGGTCCCATAGCAATCAGCCCCAGCATTTT. It translates to CASSLGSHSNQPQHF.

Many counts were recorded for this clonotype. The J gene is TRBJ2-7, the V gene TRBV11-2; D perhaps matches TRBD1 (6 bases). The CDR3 consists of 14 residues. Trimming stripped 4 bases from V and 1 base from J, with 11 bases between. Germline values: CDR1 SGHAT, CDR2 FQNNGV. DNA of the CDR3: TGTGCCAGCAGCTCCCTAACAGGGTCCTACGAGCAGTACTTC. Its translation is CASSSLTGSYEQYF.

This clonotype was found many times. This chain connects TRBV7-8 to TRBJ1-3; D not certain. The ends were cut back, 4 bases at V and 3 bases at J, with 16 bases in the middle. This CDR3 region has 16 residues. The germline V gene has CDR1 SGHVS and CDR2 FQNEAQ. CDR3 residues: CASSSSDGLFGNTIYF. The CDR3 DNA is TGTGCCAGCAGCTCGAGTGATGGGCTGTTTGGAAACACCATATATTTT.

This clonotype was detected a few times. CDR3 nucleotides: TGTGCCAGCGGTCGGACTAGCGGGAGCCTTGAGCAGTTCTTC. Protein product: CASGRTSGSLEQFF. This sequence joins TRBV6-2 or TRBV6-3 and TRBJ2-1, with TRBD2 matching over 13 bases. Unmatched junction bases numbered 7, after V lost 8 bases and J lost 9 bases. Germline assignment: CDR1 MNHEY and CDR2 SVGEGT. This CDR3 is built from 14 residues.

A few counts support this clonotype. The rearrangement links TRBV12-3 or TRBV12-4 to TRBJ2-7; TRBD2 matches 7 bases. The CDR3 spans 15 residues. After removal of 3 bases from V and 7 bases from J, the junction contained 12 bases not matched to a gene. The CDR3 DNA reads as TGTGCCAGCAGTTTTCTTCCGGGAGGACCGGGGGAGCAGTACTTC. This translates into CASSFLPGGPGEQYF.

This clonotype was detected many times. The chain combines TRBV4-1 with TRBJ2-3; D not certain. Germline V lookup: CDR1 MGHRA, CDR2 YSYEKL. With 0 bases removed from V and 0 bases from J, the gap between germline ends came to 10 bases. The CDR3 has 16 residues. The CDR3 region has the DNA TGCGCCAGCAGCCAAGAACAGCAACCTAGCACAGATACGCAGTATTTT. Translated, it gives CASSQEQQPSTDTQYF.

V usage is TRBV19 and J usage is TRBJ2-1; the D is unclear. Germline V gene data show CDR1 as LNHDA and CDR2 as SQIVND (reference sequence). This CDR3 has 12 amino acids. Trimming left V 4 bases short and J 5 bases short, with 6 bases between. The CDR3 here is CASSSRDNEQFF. As DNA, the CDR3 is TGTGCCAGTAGTAGCCGGGACAATGAGCAGTTCTTC. Based on the CDR3 plus reference TRBV19 and TRBJ2-1, the full variable domain is DGGITQSPKYLFRKEGQNVTLSCEQNLNHDAMYWYRQDPGQGLRLIYYSQIVNDFQKGDIAEGYSVSREKKESFPLTVTSAQKNPTAFYLCASSSRDNEQFFGPGTRLTVL.